This T cell receptor (beta chain) was recorded in a study of follicular helper T cells after annual influenza vaccination. At the level of the study: For some subjects, blood spans the 2013-2014, 2014-2015 and 2015-2016 annual vaccinations.

Method: immunoSEQ multiplex PCR; TCRdb's copy keeps in-frame clones and lacks some. The sample lists 9,300 or so clones; 70% to 90% were seen once. The time point was: 2014-2015 season, 7 days after vaccination. Worth noting for this clone: Its antigen remains unknown.

The CDR3 loop spans 15 amino acids. Germline values: CDR1 MNHNS, CDR2 SASEGT. V gave up 4 bases and J gave up 5 bases; unmatched junction bases: 5. Study outcomes and limitations: Change in circulating plasmablasts correlated with ICOS+CD38+ cTfh clonality change. Recurrent ICOS+CD38+ cTfh clonotypes included tetramer and AIM influenza-specific ones.

The clonotype originates from an adult who received the influenza vaccine. The chain recombines TRBV6-1 with TRBJ1-6; 7 positions match TRBD1. The sequencing here drew on CXCR5+ CD38- circulating T follicular helper cells from blood, taken 7 days after influenza vaccination. The subset was: circulating Tfh, non-naive CD4+CXCR5+PD-1+ (ICOS+CD38+ or ICOS-CD38-). The CDR3 DNA reads as TGTGCCAGCAGTGCGGACAGGACGGATAATTCACCCCTCCACTTT. Amino acid sequence: CASSADRTDNSPLHF.